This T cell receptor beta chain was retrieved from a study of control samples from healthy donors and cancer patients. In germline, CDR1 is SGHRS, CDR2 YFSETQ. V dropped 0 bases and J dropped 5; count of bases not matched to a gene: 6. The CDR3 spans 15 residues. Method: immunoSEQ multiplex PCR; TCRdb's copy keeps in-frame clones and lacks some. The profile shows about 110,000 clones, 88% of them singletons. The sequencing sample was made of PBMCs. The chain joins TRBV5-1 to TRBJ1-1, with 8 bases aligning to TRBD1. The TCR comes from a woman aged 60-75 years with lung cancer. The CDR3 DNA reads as TGCGCCAGCAGCTTGGGTGCAGGGGGCGAGACTGAAGCTTTCTTT. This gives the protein CASSLGAGGETEAFF.